This T cell receptor (beta chain) was sequenced for a study of OX40 agonist ivuxolimab in advanced cancers. About the full investigation: Ivuxolimab was a fully human IgG2 agonistic monoclonal antibody targeting the costimulatory receptor OX40 (CD134). Peripheral TCRbeta sequencing aimed to test whether ivuxolimab altered TCR sequence diversity and caused clonal T-cell expansion. Patients were allowed to have had prior anti-PD-1, anti-PD-L1 or anti-CTLA-4 therapy, and less than 45% of the dose-escalation patients had previously received checkpoint inhibitors. Of the roughly 53 patients in dose escalation, some 20 had hepatocellular carcinoma, some 15 had melanoma, 9 had renal cell carcinoma and 9 had head and neck cancer. Three dose-escalation patients achieved partial responses, one with hepatocellular carcinoma and two with cutaneous melanoma. In the dose-escalation cohort, around four fifths of patients were male, and the mean age was approximately 60 years with a range of about 20 to 90. The paper describes the monotherapy dose-escalation part (N of about 54 patients) of the phase I trial of ivuxolimab. Intravenous ivuxolimab was administered to patients every 2 weeks at six dose levels: 0.01, 0.1, 0.3, 1.5, 3 and 10 mg/kg. General conclusions and limits of the study: Which antigens the clonally expanded peripheral T cells were specific for was not determined. Low levels of normalized T-cell clonal expansion were also seen in some nonresponding patients. At doses of 0.1 to 3.0 mg/kg, clonal expansion of both CD4+ and CD8+ blood T cells was observed from baseline to week 6. After ivuxolimab, expanded clones were on average more numerous among CD8+ T cells than among CD4+ T cells. In the 0.1-3.0 mg/kg groups, partial responders had among the lowest normalized peripheral clonal expansion, particularly in CD8+ T cells.

Genomic DNA was isolated from the sorted cells so that the TCRbeta CDR3 region could be sequenced. The immunoSEQ Assay was used for sequencing of TCRbeta CDR3 regions. Held by TCRdb, this immuneACCESS table contains in-frame sequences only and omits some clones. Under half of the omission traces to an unresolved V gene where checked; the cause of the rest is unknown. The sample table shows more than 35,000 clones, and over 60% are seen once. Around 13% of the sample goes to the ten largest clones. The trial excluded patients who had a history of autoimmune disease or were on systemic immunosuppression. Peripheral blood for TCR sequencing was collected from all dose cohorts at baseline, on cycle 4 day 1, and on cycle 7 day 1. Samples were obtained from an open-label, multicenter, first-in-human phase I dose-escalation trial of ivuxolimab. The trial enrolled adults with locally advanced or metastatic head and neck squamous cell, hepatocellular, melanoma or renal cell carcinoma. Before TCR sequencing, CD4+ and CD8+ T cells were separately sorted from peripheral blood.

Trimming costs V 4 bases and J 2 bases, and their ends lie 9 bases apart. Reading from cysteine to phenylalanine, the CDR3 counts 13 amino acids. The only DNA kept is the CDR3, 39 bases in frame from the first base. CDR1 SQVTM and CDR2 ANQGSEA were looked up in the germline V gene. A note on this clone: The antigen this receptor binds is unknown. Base qualities are not at hand, and no much larger clone is one base apart.

This specimen was CD4+ or CD8+ T cells sorted from blood, taken in a trial of the OX40 agonist ivuxolimab. The chain joins TRBV29-1 to TRBJ2-1; a tentative D call is TRBD2 (6 bases match). The source of this sequence is an adult with an advanced solid tumor such as melanoma, head and neck, liver or kidney cancer. The sequenced DNA is TGCAGCGTTGTAGGGGAGGCCTACAATGAGCAGTTCTTC. Its product reads: CSVVGEAYNEQFF.